One and the same sample provided the 27 T cell receptor beta chains below, sequenced in a study of blood T cell repertoires in COVID-19. TCRdb's copy holds only in-frame clones and misses some; the assay was immunoSEQ multiplex PCR. The sample holds roughly 120,000 clones, less than 85% seen once. The sequenced sample was peripheral blood. The receptor set was obtained from a human donor with acute or convalescent COVID-19. The donor label of this sample is uncertain.

This chain joins TRBV7-8 and TRBJ2-2, with unresolved D. Germline assignment: CDR1 SGHVS and CDR2 FQNEAQ. The CDR3 covers 16 residues. Trimming removed 5 bases at V and 4 bases at J, with 17 bases between. This CDR3 reads CASSETRLRGTGELFF. The DNA for the CDR3 is TGTGCCAGCAGCGAAACAAGGCTTCGAGGCACCGGGGAGCTGTTTTTT. Combining the CDR3 with reference TRBV7-8 and TRBJ2-2 gives the whole variable domain GAGVSQSPRYKVAKRGQDVALRCDPISGHVSLFWYQQALGQGPEFLTYFQNEAQLDKSGLPSDRFFAERPEGSVSTLKIQRTQQEDSAVYLCASSETRLRGTGELFFGEGSRLTVL.

The chain links TRBV6-5 to TRBJ2-5; TRBD2 might be the D (6 bases). Trimming took off 4 bases at V and 4 bases at J, with 16 bases between the two ends. Germline CDR1 MNHEY, CDR2 SVGAGI. The CDR3 runs to 15 residues. The CDR3 spells CASSSGLWRAETQYF. The CDR3 DNA reads TGTGCCAGCAGTTCGGGACTTTGGAGGGCAGAGACCCAGTACTTC.

The chain is built from TRBV18 and TRBJ2-7, with D maybe TRBD2 (6 bases). There are 14 residues in the CDR3. Trimming removed 0 bases from V and 0 bases from J, with 6 bases in between. Looked up from germline, CDR1 is KGHSH and CDR2 is LQKENI. CDR3 residues: CASSPPGGSYEQYF. In nucleotides, the CDR3 is TGTGCCAGCTCACCACCGGGGGGCTCCTACGAGCAGTACTTC.

The gene calls are TRBV11-2 and TRBJ2-7; D gene uncertain. This CDR3 comprises 16 residues. The germline V gene encodes CDR1 SGHAT and CDR2 FQNNGV. V was clipped by 2 bases and J by 1 base, with 15 bases between them. The CDR3 is CASSLNAALLSYEQYV. DNA for the CDR3: TGTGCCAGCAGCTTAAATGCAGCGCTACTGTCCTACGAGCAGTACGTC.

The rearrangement links TRBV4-1 to TRBJ1-5; possibly TRBD1 for D (6 bases). Germline V gives CDR1 MGHRA, CDR2 YSYEKL. Trimming took 2 bases from V and 1 from J, leaving 12 bases between them. The CDR3 is 16 residues long. The CDR3 spells CASSQLGQKSNQPQHF. DNA of the CDR3: TGCGCCAGCAGCCAACTAGGACAGAAGAGCAATCAGCCCCAGCATTTT.

The rearrangement uses TRBV30 and TRBJ1-5; possible D gene TRBD1, 6 bases. CDR3 length: 13 amino acids. The V end lost 5 bases, the J end lost 3 bases, and 11 bases lay between the germline ends. Germline loops: CDR1 GTSNPN, CDR2 SVGIG (reference sequence). The CDR3 bases are TGTGCCTGGTCTGGACAGAACAATCAGCCCCAGCATTTT. Protein product: CAWSGQNNQPQHF. The full variable domain, in which reference TRBV30 and TRBJ1-5 provide the parts outside the CDR3, is SQTIHQWPATLVQPVGSPLSLECTVEGTSNPNLYWYRQAAGRGLQLLFYSVGIGQISSEVPQNLSASRPQDRQFILSSKKLLLSDSGFYLCAWSGQNNQPQHFGDGTRLSIL.

The chain couples TRBV10-3 to TRBJ2-7; D perhaps matches TRBD2 (6 bases). With 0 bases removed from V and 4 bases from J, the gap between germline ends came to 10 bases. Germline CDR1 is ENHRY and CDR2 is SYGVKD. This CDR3 is built from 14 residues. The CDR3 DNA reads as TGTGCCATCAGTGAGTCTGTCGGGGGTTACGAGCAGTACTTC. It codes for CAISESVGGYEQYF.

V and J are TRBV15 and TRBJ2-7; D remains unclear. V dropped 0 bases and J dropped 3 bases, with 6 bases sitting between them. Germline V gene lookup returns CDR1 LNHNV and CDR2 YYDKDF (reference sequence). The length of the CDR3 is 13 residues. The CDR3 nucleotides read TGTGCCACCAGCAGAGATCGGAGCTACGAGCAGTACTTC. This codes for CATSRDRSYEQYF.

V usage is TRBV28 and J usage is TRBJ2-7; a weak D match, TRBD1 (6 bases). The V end lost 6 bases, the J end lost 9 bases, and 27 bases lay between the germline ends. Germline CDR1 MDHEN, CDR2 SYDVKM. This CDR3 contains 16 residues. CDR3 DNA: TGTGCCAGCAGCTCTCCCTACGGGGCAGGGGTAGGTGCGCAGTACGTC. Its translation: CASSSPYGAGVGAQYV.

The V call is TRBV28, the J call TRBJ1-5, with D perhaps matching TRBD1 (6 bases). From germline, CDR1 is MDHEN and CDR2 SYDVKM. V gave up 4 bases and J gave up 3 bases, with 13 bases separating them. The CDR3 spans 15 residues. CDR3 DNA sequence: TGTGCCAGCAGTTGGCGGACAGCCAACAATCAGCCCCAGCATTTT. This codes for CASSWRTANNQPQHF.

This clone is a singleton in its sample. For the CDR3, the DNA is TGTGCCAGCTCACCACCTCAGGGTATGAACACTGAAGCTTTCTTT. This gives the protein CASSPPQGMNTEAFF. This chain links TRBV18 with TRBJ1-1, with D perhaps matching TRBD1 (5 bases). This CDR3 has 15 residues. Trimming shortened V by 0 bases and J by 0 bases, and 8 bases separated the two germline ends. Germline CDR1 is KGHSH and CDR2 is LQKENI.

The chain recombines TRBV5-1 with TRBJ1-2, with 7 bases fitting TRBD1. The CDR3 spans 13 residues. Per the germline V gene, CDR1 is SGHRS and CDR2 is YFSETQ. V lost 4 bases and J lost 5; bases outside the gene matches: 5. DNA for the CDR3: TGCGCCAGCAGCGCAACAGGGGATTATGGCTACACCTTC. It specifies CASSATGDYGYTF.

This sequence joins TRBV5-1 and TRBJ1-2; TRBD1 matches at 7 bases. Germline values: CDR1 SGHRS, CDR2 YFSETQ. CDR3 length equals 14 residues. V shed 0 bases, J shed 7 bases, and the junction held 6 bases outside the gene matches. The CDR3 DNA is TGCGCCAGCAGCTTGGAGGGGGCCGAAGGTGGCTACACCTTC. Amino acids: CASSLEGAEGGYTF.

There are many counts of this clone. The chain has TRBV6-6 and TRBJ1-5; D gene uncertain. This CDR3 is 14 amino acids long. Germline V gives CDR1 MNHNY, CDR2 SVGAGI (reference sequence). With 9 bases removed from V and 2 bases from J, the gap between germline ends came to 14 bases. CDR3 loop: CASVNSLGNQPQHF. The CDR3 bases are TGTGCCAGTGTGAACAGTTTAGGCAATCAGCCCCAGCATTTT.

The genes are TRBV28 and TRBJ1-1, with unresolved D. V was trimmed by 7 bases and J by 3 bases, leaving 18 bases between them. The CDR3 totals 15 residues. Germline loops: CDR1 MDHEN, CDR2 SYDVKM. The CDR3 coding sequence is TGTGCCAGCACCGGGAGGGAATCCTTCTACACTGAAGCTTTCTTT. It specifies CASTGRESFYTEAFF.

This clone was seen a handful of times. The chain is built from TRBV5-4 and TRBJ2-3, with D unresolved. The CDR3 is 16 residues long. V lost 5 bases and J 1 base, leaving 17 bases between the germline ends. Germline V gene data show CDR1 as SGHNT and CDR2 as YYREEE (reference sequence). CDR3 in DNA: TGTGCCAGCAGTCCCCAAGGCGGTGAGGGCACAGATACGCAGTATTTT. It codes for CASSPQGGEGTDTQYF.

The chain uses TRBV6-1 and TRBJ1-2, with TRBD1 as a possible D gene (5 bases). CDR3 size: 15 residues. Trimming pared 1 base from V and 4 bases from J, leaving 13 bases between. The V gene's germline CDR1 is MNHNS and CDR2 SASEGT. CDR3 protein: CASSEVEGVPYGYTF. DNA for the CDR3: TGTGCCAGCAGTGAAGTTGAAGGGGTCCCCTATGGCTACACCTTC.

The chain couples TRBV11-2 to TRBJ2-7; 10 bases are a match to TRBD1. From germline, CDR1 is SGHAT and CDR2 FQNNGV. Trimming removed 5 bases from V and 0 bases from J; junction bases left unmatched: 7. This CDR3 spans 16 amino acids. The CDR3 nucleotides are TGTGCCAGCAGCGCGCGGACAGGGGGGTACTCCTACGAGCAGTACTTC. Protein product: CASSARTGGYSYEQYF.

The chain combines TRBV5-1 with TRBJ2-7, with TRBD1 matching 11 bases. Germline assignment: CDR1 SGHRS and CDR2 YFSETQ. The CDR3 runs to 14 residues. With 0 bases clipped from V and 5 bases from J, the junction kept 1 base outside the gene matches. The CDR3: CASSLGTGGDEQYF. CDR3 coding DNA: TGCGCCAGCAGCTTGGGGACAGGGGGCGACGAGCAGTACTTC.

The genes are TRBV11-2 and TRBJ2-3, with 7 positions matching TRBD1. This CDR3 region has 13 residues. Per the germline V gene, CDR1 is SGHAT and CDR2 is FQNNGV. V lost 6 bases and J lost 1; bases outside the gene matches: 1. This CDR3 is CASRDRGTDTQYF. In nucleotides, the CDR3 is TGTGCCAGCAGAGACAGGGGCACAGATACGCAGTATTTT.

The chain links TRBV7-8 to TRBJ2-5; D might be TRBD1 (5 bases). In germline, CDR1 is SGHVS, CDR2 FQNEAQ. The CDR3 is made up of 12 amino acids. V lost 5 bases, J lost 9 bases, and 13 bases lay in between. CDR3 DNA: TGTGCCAGCAGCCCGCCCCAAGGGGCCCAGTACTTC. It encodes CASSPPQGAQYF.

This clone was counted once. This chain joins TRBV6-5 and TRBJ1-1; TRBD1 matches at 7 bases. This CDR3 spans 12 amino acids. With V trimmed by 8 bases and J by 8 bases, 8 bases remained unmatched. The germline V gene encodes CDR1 MNHEY and CDR2 SVGAGI. The CDR3 nucleotides read TGTGCCAGCGGAGACAGGGCGGTAGAAGCTTTCTTT. Protein product: CASGDRAVEAFF.

This clone showed up many times. This sequence joins TRBV4-1 and TRBJ1-2; 9 bases match TRBD1. The CDR3 has 13 amino acids. The J segment lost 7 bases and the V segment lost 4 bases, leaving 4 bases of the junction unmatched. In germline, CDR1 is MGHRA, CDR2 YSYEKL. The CDR3 reads CASSPLGQGGYTF. The CDR3 DNA reads as TGCGCCAGCAGCCCGCTGGGACAGGGTGGCTACACCTTC.

The chain has TRBV5-1 and TRBJ1-4; 11 bases align to TRBD1. V shed 4 bases and J 2 bases; nucleotides not matched to a gene: 4. The CDR3 extends over 16 amino acids. The germline gives CDR1 SGHRS, CDR2 YFSETQ. The CDR3, as DNA: TGCGCCAGCAGCACCGGGACAGGGGGGACTAATGAAAAACTGTTTTTT. Translated, it gives CASSTGTGGTNEKLFF.

V is TRBV19 and J is TRBJ2-2; 9 nucleotides align to TRBD1. Germline trimming cut 3 bases from V and 5 bases from J; bases unmatched to any gene: 10. This CDR3 spans 17 amino acids. Germline values: CDR1 LNHDA, CDR2 SQIVND (reference sequence). The CDR3 spells CASSIQGQGIRTGELFF. CDR3 DNA: TGTGCCAGTAGTATTCAGGGACAGGGTATTCGTACCGGGGAGCTGTTTTTT.

The rearrangement joins TRBV29-1 to TRBJ2-7; a possible D gene is TRBD1 (5 bases). The CDR3 spans 14 residues. Trimming left V 6 bases short and J 2 bases short, with 17 bases between. Germline loops: CDR1 SQVTM, CDR2 ANQGSEA. CDR3 sequence reads: CSVNLGVRPYEQYF. DNA for the CDR3: TGCAGCGTAAACTTAGGGGTCCGCCCCTACGAGCAGTACTTC.

The chain combines TRBV2 with TRBJ2-6; a possible D gene is TRBD1 (6 bases). Per the germline V gene, CDR1 is SNHLY and CDR2 is FYNNEI. The CDR3 has 18 amino acids. The V end was cut by 6 bases, the J end by 0 bases, with 18 bases between. The CDR3 DNA sequence: TGTGCCAGCAGCGAAAGGTCGGACAGTCTCTCTGGGGCCAACGTCCTGACTTTC. This translates into CASSERSDSLSGANVLTF.